This T cell receptor (beta chain) was observed in a study of blood T cell repertoires in COVID-19. In the study overall: Samples taken during acute and convalescent COVID-19 were collected in the United States, Italy and Spain. Sample material is recorded as cDNA or gDNA derived from T cells, B-cell-depleted T cells, or PBMCs.

Per the original methods: Reference gene primers were amplified, and this amplification served to estimate nucleated cell counts. Generated by immunoSEQ multiplex PCR, the TCRdb table keeps only in-frame clones and is missing some. V, J and clone size derive from that table, while D and trimming were established from the DNA sequence. The sample includes 650,000 to 800,000 clones, approximately 90% of them seen just once. In germline, CDR1 is MNHEY, CDR2 SMNVEV (reference sequence). V shed 4 bases and J shed 10 bases, with 14 bases lying between them. This CDR3 region has 14 residues. The sequencing sample was made of peripheral blood. This TCR derives from a woman younger than 30 with acute or convalescent COVID-19. V usage is TRBV27 and J usage is TRBJ1-6; D uncertain. CDR3 loop: CASSSPRIRSPLHF. The CDR3 nucleotides are TGTGCCAGCAGTTCCCCCAGGATAAGGTCACCCCTCCACTTT.